The 25 T cell receptor beta chains below come from one sample, sequenced in a study of tumor and adjacent non-tumor tissue in lung cancer. Three rounds of nested PCR, following a modified ARM-PCR protocol, produced the TCRbeta library. TCRdb processed the multiplex PCR reads anew with MiXCR; each CDR3 protein has one entry. The sample holds tens of thousands of distinct CDR3 sequences, roughly 60% seen once. The template was RNA from unsorted bulk tissue. Material for sequencing was lung tumor tissue. These receptors were taken from a middle-aged man with non-small cell lung cancer.

On this clonotype: One end of the junction is discordant with germline, which a read error may explain. The chain combines TRBV11-1 with TRBJ1-1, with a weak D call TRBD1 (5 bases). The CDR3 is 13 amino acids. CDR1 and CDR2 from the germline V gene are SGHAT and FQDESV (reference sequence). The CDR3: CVTARAENTEAFF. CDR3 sequence (DNA): TGTGTCACAGCCAGGGCCGAGAACACCGAAGCTTTCTTT.

The chain uses TRBV20-1 and TRBJ2-3; unclear D gene. This CDR3 region has 17 residues. The germline V gene has CDR1 DFQATT and CDR2 SNEGSKA (reference sequence). The V gene lost 2 bases and the J gene lost 0 bases, with 18 bases spanning the gap. The CDR3 nucleotides are TGCAGTGCTAGACCCCTCCCGACTGGTATTAGCACAGATACGCAGTATTTT. Amino acid sequence: CSARPLPTGISTDTQYF.

Notes on this clonotype: An end of the junction does not agree with germline; a read error may underlie this. This rearrangement joins TRBV10-1 to TRBJ2-3, with 7 bases that match TRBD2. Germline assignment: CDR1 WNHNN and CDR2 SYGVQD (reference sequence). This CDR3 contains 13 residues. Here the CDR3 reads CDSSEAGTDMQYF. CDR3 coding DNA: TGCGACAGCAGTGAAGCGGGAACAGATATGCAGTATTTT.

The J gene is TRBJ1-1, the V gene TRBV5-1; D may be TRBD1 (6 bases). Per the germline V gene, CDR1 is SGHRS and CDR2 is YFSETQ. V was cut by 4 bases and J by 3 bases, with 13 bases left in between. The CDR3 is 14 amino acids. The CDR3 DNA is TGCGCCAGCAGCCCGCAGGGGTGGGACACTGAAGCTTTCTTT. Its protein is CASSPQGWDTEAFF.

Remarks on this clonotype: Mismatch with germline at one junction end may stem from a read error. V gene TRBV24-1 combines with J gene TRBJ2-3, with TRBD2 as a possible D gene (5 bases). This CDR3 contains 14 residues. Germline CDR1 KGHDR, CDR2 SFDVKD. The chain's CDR3 is CATSDAGGTDTQYF. In nucleotides, the CDR3 is TGCGCCACCAGTGATGCCGGGGGCACAGATACGCAGTATTTT.

The CDR3 loop reads CASSSVRTLSYEQYF. CDR3 DNA: TGTGCCAGCAGTTCGGTCAGGACCCTCTCCTACGAGCAGTACTTC. The chain couples TRBV28 to TRBJ2-7; D gene unclear. The V gene lost 4 bases and the J gene lost 0 bases, with 13 bases spanning the gap. CDR1 is MDHEN and CDR2 is SYDVKM in the germline V gene. CDR3 length: 15 residues.

This clonotype was seen at least ten times. The J gene is TRBJ2-2, the V gene TRBV6-5, with 7 bases matching TRBD1. Germline CDR1 reads MNHEY; CDR2 reads SVGAGI. CDR3 length equals 15 residues. With 0 bases clipped from V and 7 bases from J, the junction kept 5 bases outside the gene matches. The CDR3 region is CASSYSWDSVGELFF. The CDR3 DNA reads as TGTGCCAGCAGTTACTCGTGGGACAGTGTCGGGGAGCTGTTTTTT.

Remarks on this clonotype: Since a much larger clone is just one base distant, this may be a read error. The chain carries TRBV20-1 and TRBJ2-3; D ambiguous. Germline V gene data show CDR1 as DFQATT and CDR2 as SNEGSKA (reference sequence). The CDR3 has 12 amino acids. Trimming cost V 6 bases and J 14 bases, with 21 bases left between them. The DNA of the CDR3 is TGCAGTGCCGGTTCTGACCCCCTGTCGGTGTATTTT. Protein product: CSAGSDPLSVYF.

Note on this clonotype: This clone may be a read error of a much larger clone one base away. J is TRBJ2-7 and V is TRBV30, with D tentatively TRBD1 (6 bases). The CDR3 loop spans 15 amino acids. In germline, CDR1 is GTSNPN, CDR2 SVGIG (reference sequence). Between the trimmed V and J ends, which lost 0 bases and 3 bases, there was a span of 15 bases. CDR3 bases: TGTGCCTGGAGTGTTGAGCAGGGGCCTCGCTACGAGCAGTACTTC. It translates to CAWSVEQGPRYEQYF.

This clonotype occurred a few times. Sequence at one end of the junction differs from germline and may be a read error. The gene calls are TRBV11-1 and TRBJ2-1; weak D call: TRBD1 (6 bases). Germline V gene data show CDR1 as SGHAT and CDR2 as FQDESV (reference sequence). The CDR3 is 14 residues long. The CDR3 bases are TGTACCAGCAGATTAGAATGGACAGACAATGAGCAGTTCTTC. Protein: CTSRLEWTDNEQFF.

This clonotype came up a few times. One end of the junction does not line up with germline, which may come from a read error. The rearrangement joins TRBV6-5 to TRBJ2-7; TRBD2 might be the D (6 bases). The CDR3 has 13 residues. The germline V gene encodes CDR1 MNHEY and CDR2 SVGAGI. Written as DNA, the CDR3 is TGCGCCAGCGCCCGGCGGGAAGGCTACGAACAGTACTTC. This translates into CASARREGYEQYF.

Comments on this clonotype: Just one base apart from a much larger clone, this may be a read error. The V gene is TRBV5-1, the J gene TRBJ1-1; D gene ambiguous. The CDR3 has 18 residues. V was shortened by 0 bases and J by 0 bases, with 18 bases between the two germline ends. Germline assignment: CDR1 SGHRS and CDR2 YFSETQ. The CDR3 region has the DNA TGCGCCAGCAGCTTGGACGGGAGGGAAAGGTCCATGAACACTGAAGCTTTCTTT. This gives the protein CASSLDGRERSMNTEAFF.

Worth noting for this clonotype: The junction does not match germline at one end; this may be a read error. This sequence joins TRBV6-1 and TRBJ1-2; D gene ambiguous. CDR1 is MNHNS, CDR2 SASEGT, per germline. The CDR3 extends over 12 amino acids. The CDR3 DNA reads as TGTGCCGGCAGTGAAGCGACGTGGTGCTACACCTTC. This gives the protein CAGSEATWCYTF.

Concerning this clonotype itself: An end of the junction differs from the germline gene, which may be a read error. The rearrangement joins TRBV6-1 to TRBJ2-7; D perhaps matches TRBD1 (5 bases). The length of the CDR3 is 15 residues. The germline V gene has CDR1 MNHNS and CDR2 SASEGT. CDR3: CASSEGTRSSYVQYF. CDR3 nucleotide sequence: TGTGCCAGCAGTGAAGGGACAAGGAGCTCCTACGTGCAGTACTTC.

Points on this clonotype: At one end, the junction sequence differs from germline, possibly due to a read error. The J gene is TRBJ2-2, the V gene TRBV11-2; D tentatively fits TRBD1 or TRBD2 (6 bases each). CDR1 is SGHAT and CDR2 is FQNNGV in the germline V gene. The CDR3 spans 15 residues. CDR3 region: CASSGMGRDTRELSF. In nucleotides, the CDR3 is TGTGCCAGCAGCGGCATGGGGCGGGACACCAGGGAGCTGTCTTTT. The complete variable domain, with remaining parts taken from reference TRBV11-2 and TRBJ2-2, reads EAGVAQSPRYKIIEKRQSVAFWCNPISGHATLYWYQQILGQGPKLLIQFQNNGVVDDSQLPKDRFSAERLKGVDSTLKIQPAKLEDSAVYLCASSGMGRDTRELSFGEGSRLTVL.

Comments on this clonotype: A junction end diverges from the germline sequence, so it may reflect a read error. V usage is TRBV5-1 and J usage is TRBJ2-1; no clear D. The CDR3 has 13 amino acids. Per germline, CDR1 SGHRS and CDR2 YFSETQ. The CDR3 here is CASNFNGYNEQIF. CDR3 in DNA: TGCGCCAGCAACTTCAACGGATACAATGAGCAGATCTTC. The whole variable domain, filled in from reference TRBV5-1 and TRBJ2-1, reads KAGVTQTPRYLIKTRGQQVTLSCSPISGHRSVSWYQQTPGQGLQFLFEYFSETQRNKGNFPGRFSGRQFSNSRSEMNVSTLELGDSALYLCASNFNGYNEQIFGPGTRLTVL.

Of note for this clonotype: At one end, the junction sequence differs from germline, possibly due to a read error. The chain couples TRBV13 to TRBJ2-3; D is uncertain. The CDR3 has 15 amino acids. Per the germline V gene, CDR1 is PRHDT and CDR2 is FYEKMQ (reference sequence). The CDR3: CTSSTPGPGSDTQYF. In DNA, the CDR3 is TGTACCAGCAGCACGCCGGGCCCTGGGTCGGATACGCAGTATTTT.

As to this clonotype: An end of the junction differs from the germline gene, which may be a read error. The chain recombines TRBV2 with TRBJ2-5; possibly TRBD2 for D (5 bases). This CDR3 has 14 amino acids. Germline values: CDR1 SNHLY, CDR2 FYNNEI. For the CDR3, the DNA is TGTGACAGCAGTGGGAGAGGGTCGGGAGAGACCCAGTACTTC. Translated, it gives CDSSGRGSGETQYF.

This clonotype was counted many times. V and J are TRBV29-1 and TRBJ2-5; D tentatively fits TRBD1 or TRBD2 (5 bases each). With 2 bases removed from V and 6 bases from J, the gap between germline ends came to 10 bases. This CDR3 has 12 amino acids. Per germline, CDR1 SQVTM and CDR2 ANQGSEA. The CDR3 coding sequence is TGCAGCGTTGAATTTCAGGGACAGACCCAGTACTTC. It codes for CSVEFQGQTQYF.

A note on this clonotype: The junction departs from germline at one end; a sequencing error may be responsible. The CDR3 DNA reads as TGTGCCAGCAGGGAGAACCAAGGGACCCAGTGCTTC. Amino acid sequence: CASRENQGTQCF. The chain has TRBV11-2 and TRBJ2-5; D might be TRBD1 or TRBD2, each matching 5 bases. CDR1 and CDR2 from the germline V gene are SGHAT and FQNNGV. The CDR3 is 12 residues long.

Remarks on this clonotype: One end of the junction varies from germline; a read error may be responsible. V and J are TRBV20-1 and TRBJ2-2; D unclear. The CDR3 covers 12 residues. Looked up from germline, CDR1 is DFQATT and CDR2 is SNEGSKA (reference sequence). The chain's CDR3 is CSVHTGTWELFF. The CDR3 region has the DNA TGCAGTGTTCACACGGGCACCTGGGAGCTGTTTTTT.

This clonotype was counted a few times. V usage is TRBV5-1 and J usage is TRBJ2-7; 12 bases line up with TRBD2. After removal of 4 bases from V and 4 bases from J, the junction contained 3 bases not matched to a gene. Germline CDR1 reads SGHRS; CDR2 reads YFSETQ. The CDR3 spans 14 residues. The CDR3 DNA is TGCGCCAGCAGCCCTAGCGGGGGGGCTTACGAGCAGTACTTC. This gives the protein CASSPSGGAYEQYF.

The V call is TRBV5-1, the J call TRBJ2-3, with TRBD1 matching 8 bases. J gave up 4 bases and V 4 bases, and 8 bases lay outside the gene matches. The CDR3 spans 15 residues. CDR1 is SGHRS and CDR2 is YFSETQ in the germline V gene. The CDR3 DNA reads as TGCGCCAGCAGCCCCGGGACAGGATACGCAGATACGCAGTATTTT. Its protein product is CASSPGTGYADTQYF.

On this clonotype itself: A junction end diverges from the germline sequence, so it may reflect a read error. The rearrangement joins TRBV4-2 to TRBJ2-5; D remains ambiguous. Germline CDR1 LGHNA, CDR2 YNFKEQ. The CDR3 runs to 13 residues. The CDR3, as DNA: TGTGCCAGCGGCCACAGTGACACGGAGACCCAGTACTTC. Translating gives CASGHSDTETQYF.

Notes on this clonotype: A read error may explain this, as a much larger clone is one base away. The chain recombines TRBV12-3 or TRBV12-4 with TRBJ1-1; D is unclear. Trimming took 9 bases from V and 5 from J, leaving 13 bases between them. This CDR3 has 12 amino acids. The CDR3 sequence: CARSEGETEAFF. CDR3 nucleotide sequence: TGTGCCAGGAGTGAAGGAGAGACTGAAGCTTTCTTT.